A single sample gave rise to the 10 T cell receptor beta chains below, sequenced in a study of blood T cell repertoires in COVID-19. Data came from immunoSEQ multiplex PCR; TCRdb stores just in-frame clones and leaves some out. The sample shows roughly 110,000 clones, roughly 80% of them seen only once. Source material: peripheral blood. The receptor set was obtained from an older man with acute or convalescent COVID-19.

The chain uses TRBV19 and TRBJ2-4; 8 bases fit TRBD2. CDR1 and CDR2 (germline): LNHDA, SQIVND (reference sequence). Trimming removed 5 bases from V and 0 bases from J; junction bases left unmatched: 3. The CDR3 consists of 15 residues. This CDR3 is CASSVGGVAKNIQYF. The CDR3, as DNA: TGTGCCAGTAGTGTCGGGGGGGTAGCCAAAAACATTCAGTACTTC.

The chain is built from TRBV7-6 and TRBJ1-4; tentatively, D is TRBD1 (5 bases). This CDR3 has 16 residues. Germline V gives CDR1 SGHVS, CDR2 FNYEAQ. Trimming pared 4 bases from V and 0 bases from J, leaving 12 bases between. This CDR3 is CASSSSGSATNEKLFF. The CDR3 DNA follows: TGTGCCAGCAGCTCCTCAGGGTCTGCAACTAATGAAAAACTGTTTTTT.

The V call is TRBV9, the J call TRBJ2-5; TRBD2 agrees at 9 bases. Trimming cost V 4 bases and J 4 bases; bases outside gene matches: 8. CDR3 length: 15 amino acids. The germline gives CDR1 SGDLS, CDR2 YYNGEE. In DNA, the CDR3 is TGTGCCAGCAGCCCTCACCTAGCGGGACGAGAGACCCAGTACTTC. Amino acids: CASSPHLAGRETQYF.

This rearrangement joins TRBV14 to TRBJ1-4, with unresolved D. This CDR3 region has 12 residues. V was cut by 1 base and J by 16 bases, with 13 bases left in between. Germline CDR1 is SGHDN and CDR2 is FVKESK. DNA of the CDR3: TGTGCCAGCAGCCAAGCAAAGGGAGGGCAGTTTTTT. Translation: CASSQAKGGQFF.

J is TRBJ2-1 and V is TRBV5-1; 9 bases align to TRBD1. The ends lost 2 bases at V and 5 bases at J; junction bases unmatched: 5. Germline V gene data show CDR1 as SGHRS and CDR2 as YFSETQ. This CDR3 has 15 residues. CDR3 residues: CASSFAGQGHNEQFF. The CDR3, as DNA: TGCGCCAGCAGCTTCGCGGGACAGGGCCACAATGAGCAGTTCTTC.

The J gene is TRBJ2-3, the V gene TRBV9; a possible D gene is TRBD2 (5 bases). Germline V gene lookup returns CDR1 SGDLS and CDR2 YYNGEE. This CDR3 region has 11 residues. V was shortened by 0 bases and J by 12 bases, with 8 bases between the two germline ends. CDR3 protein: CASSVGTAQYF. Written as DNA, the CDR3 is TGTGCCAGCAGCGTAGGGACTGCTCAGTATTTT.

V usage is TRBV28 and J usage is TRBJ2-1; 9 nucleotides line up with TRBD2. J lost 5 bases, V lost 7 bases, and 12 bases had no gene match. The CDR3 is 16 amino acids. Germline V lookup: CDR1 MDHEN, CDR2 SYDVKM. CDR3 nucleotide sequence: TGTGCCAGCACCCCCCTCAGATCTAGCGGGGACAATGAGCAGTTCTTC. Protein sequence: CASTPLRSSGDNEQFF. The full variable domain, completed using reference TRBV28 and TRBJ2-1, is DVKVTQSSRYLVKRTGEKVFLECVQDMDHENMFWYRQDPGLGLRLIYFSYDVKMKEKGDIPEGYSVSREKKERFSLILESASTNQTSMYLCASTPLRSSGDNEQFFGPGTRLTVL.

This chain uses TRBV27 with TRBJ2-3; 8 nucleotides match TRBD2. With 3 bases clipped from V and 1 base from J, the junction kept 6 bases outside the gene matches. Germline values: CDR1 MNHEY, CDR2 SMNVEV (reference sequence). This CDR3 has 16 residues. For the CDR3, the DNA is TGTGCCAGCAGTTTCTCGCGGGGGGCCTGCACAGATACGCAGTATTTT. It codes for CASSFSRGACTDTQYF.

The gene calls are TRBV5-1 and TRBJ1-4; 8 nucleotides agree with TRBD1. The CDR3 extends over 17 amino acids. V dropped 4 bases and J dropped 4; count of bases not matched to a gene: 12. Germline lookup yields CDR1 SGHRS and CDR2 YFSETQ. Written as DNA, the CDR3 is TGCGCCAGCAGCATCGGACAGGGAAGAATTGTTAATGAAAAACTGTTTTTT. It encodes CASSIGQGRIVNEKLFF.

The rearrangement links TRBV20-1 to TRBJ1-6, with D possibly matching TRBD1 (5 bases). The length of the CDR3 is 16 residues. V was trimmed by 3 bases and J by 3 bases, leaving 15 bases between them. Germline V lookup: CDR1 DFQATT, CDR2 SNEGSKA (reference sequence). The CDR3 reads CSASDAGRLYNSPLHF. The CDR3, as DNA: TGCAGTGCTAGTGACGCGGGGCGACTCTATAATTCACCCCTCCACTTT.